These 22 T cell receptor beta chains originate from one sample sequenced in a study of T-cell reconstitution after alpha-beta-depleted transplantation in children. Unique molecular identifiers were incorporated during preparation of the TCRbeta library. TCRdb analysed the PCR reads with MiXCR anew, one entry per CDR3 protein. Of some 350,000 distinct CDR3 sequences in the sample, about a tenth were seen once. The source was PBMCs from the stem cell graft donor, collected from the stem cell graft. The receptor source for this set is a human donor who donated a stem cell graft to a child with acute lymphoblastic leukemia.

This clonotype was detected a few times. The chain is built from TRBV12-3 or TRBV12-4 and TRBJ2-7; 7 bases are shared with TRBD1. V lost 6 bases, J lost 2 bases, and 16 bases stayed unmatched. This CDR3 is 17 amino acids long. The CDR3 here is CASRMGDVTGYPYEQYF. DNA of the CDR3: TGTGCCAGCAGGATGGGGGATGTGACAGGGTATCCCTACGAGCAGTACTTC.

The chain combines TRBV20-1 with TRBJ2-3; tentatively, D is TRBD2 (6 bases). The germline gives CDR1 DFQATT, CDR2 SNEGSKA (reference sequence). V lost 5 bases to trimming and J lost 5 bases, with 17 bases between them. This CDR3 has 14 residues. The CDR3 reads CSAQRMGGGDTQYF. CDR3 nucleotide sequence: TGCAGTGCTCAGCGGATGGGGGGAGGAGATACGCAGTATTTT.

There are many counts of this clonotype. The chain joins TRBV5-4 to TRBJ2-1; D gene unclear. Germline V gene lookup returns CDR1 SGHNT and CDR2 YYREEE (reference sequence). This CDR3 has 16 amino acids. Trimming removed 4 bases at V and 10 bases at J, with 24 bases between. The CDR3 reads CASSQPALWGIGEQFF. The CDR3 DNA reads as TGTGCCAGCAGCCAACCGGCACTCTGGGGAATAGGAGAGCAGTTCTTC.

A few counts support this clonotype. The chain couples TRBV5-1 to TRBJ2-2; 11 positions agree with TRBD2. The V and J ends lost 2 bases and 8 bases, in that order; junction bases with no gene match: 5. There are 15 residues in the CDR3. CDR1 SGHRS and CDR2 YFSETQ come from the germline V gene. In nucleotides, the CDR3 is TGCGCCAGCAGCTTTCTAGCGGGAGGCTCGGGGGAGCTGTTTTTT. Translated, it gives CASSFLAGGSGELFF.

This clonotype was observed a handful of times. This chain links TRBV28 with TRBJ2-4; TRBD2 matches 7 bases. CDR1 and CDR2 from the germline V gene are MDHEN and SYDVKM. V lost 3 bases and J lost 4; bases outside the gene matches: 6. The CDR3 sequence is 15 residues long. CDR3 DNA: TGTGCCAGCAGTTTTCTTGGACTAGAGAAAAACATTCAGTACTTC. Its protein is CASSFLGLEKNIQYF.

The sample holds many counts of this clonotype. V usage is TRBV7-9 and J usage is TRBJ1-2, with 7 bases identical to TRBD1. There are 13 residues in the CDR3. Per the germline V gene, CDR1 is SEHNR and CDR2 is FQNEAQ (reference sequence). After removal of 0 bases from V and 8 bases from J, the junction contained 3 bases not matched to a gene. This chain's CDR3 is CASSLADRAGYTF. The CDR3 DNA is TGTGCCAGCAGCTTAGCCGACAGGGCGGGCTACACCTTC.

J is TRBJ2-7 and V is TRBV4-1; TRBD1 matches 9 bases. Unmatched junction bases numbered 5, after V lost 1 base and J lost 1 base. Germline CDR1 reads MGHRA; CDR2 reads YSYEKL. The CDR3 spans 16 residues. The CDR3 coding sequence is TGCGCCAGCAGCCAAGGGGACAGGGCGCCTTCCTACGAGCAGTACTTC. It codes for CASSQGDRAPSYEQYF.

This rearrangement joins TRBV12-3 or TRBV12-4 to TRBJ1-2; D not certain. The CDR3 spans 14 residues. V was shortened by 5 bases and J by 4 bases, with 14 bases between the two germline ends. This CDR3 is CASSARLPSYGYTF. The CDR3 DNA is TGTGCCAGCAGTGCCCGCCTACCCAGCTATGGCTACACCTTC.

This clonotype was seen at least ten times. V and J are TRBV7-9 and TRBJ2-3; weak D call: TRBD1 (5 bases). From germline, CDR1 is SEHNR and CDR2 FQNEAQ (reference sequence). The CDR3 is 14 residues long. V shed 5 bases and J shed 5 bases, with 14 bases lying between them. The CDR3 loop reads CASSPQGVEDTQYF. CDR3 DNA sequence: TGTGCCAGCAGCCCCCAAGGGGTGGAAGATACGCAGTATTTT.

The rearrangement joins TRBV28 to TRBJ2-7; D not certain. V was clipped by 6 bases and J by 7 bases, with 19 bases between them. Per the germline V gene, CDR1 is MDHEN and CDR2 is SYDVKM. The CDR3 sequence is 14 residues long. The CDR3 spells CASSLIGGNREQYF. CDR3 coding DNA: TGTGCCAGCAGCCTGATAGGTGGGAACCGGGAGCAGTACTTC.

This clonotype was detected only a few times. The chain couples TRBV5-1 to TRBJ2-1; D unresolved. The CDR3 sequence is 14 residues long. V was cut by 0 bases and J by 5 bases, with 9 bases left in between. Looked up from germline, CDR1 is SGHRS and CDR2 is YFSETQ. The CDR3 is CASSLGADDNEQFF. The CDR3, as DNA: TGCGCCAGCAGCTTGGGGGCGGATGACAATGAGCAGTTCTTC. The full variable domain, rest sourced from reference TRBV5-1 and TRBJ2-1, is KAGVTQTPRYLIKTRGQQVTLSCSPISGHRSVSWYQQTPGQGLQFLFEYFSETQRNKGNFPGRFSGRQFSNSRSEMNVSTLELGDSALYLCASSLGADDNEQFFGPGTRLTVL.

This clonotype was observed a few times. V usage is TRBV28 and J usage is TRBJ2-7; 7 bases align to TRBD2. Trimming at V came to 5 bases and at J to 7 bases, leaving 8 bases not matched to a gene. The germline gives CDR1 MDHEN, CDR2 SYDVKM. CDR3 size: 13 residues. The CDR3 coding sequence is TGTGCCAGCAGTCCAGGGAGGGTTCGGGAGCAGTACTTC. Amino acids: CASSPGRVREQYF.

This clonotype was counted ten times or more. The chain is built from TRBV20-1 and TRBJ2-3; 9 positions match TRBD2. Germline CDR1 and CDR2: DFQATT and SNEGSKA (reference sequence). The V segment lost 6 bases and the J segment 6 bases; nucleotides outside the gene matches: 10. This CDR3 has 14 residues. CDR3 nucleotide sequence: TGCAGTGCCGTGCCTAGTAGCGGGAGTGATACGCAGTATTTT. This sequence encodes CSAVPSSGSDTQYF.

This clonotype has a handful of counts. The CDR3 protein is CASSLMGNTDQRRYEQYF. In nucleotides, the CDR3 is TGTGCCAGCAGCTTAATGGGGAATACGGACCAACGGCGCTACGAGCAGTACTTC. This chain links TRBV11-1 with TRBJ2-7; D is ambiguous. This CDR3 region has 18 residues. In germline, CDR1 is SGHAT, CDR2 FQDESV (reference sequence). V lost 2 bases, J lost 3 bases, and 23 bases lay in between.

The V and J genes are TRBV11-1 and TRBJ2-1, with 14 bases lining up with TRBD2. Trimming removed 5 bases from V and 9 bases from J; junction bases left unmatched: 15. Germline assignment: CDR1 SGHAT and CDR2 FQDESV (reference sequence). The CDR3 is 18 residues long. The CDR3 spells CASSISGTSGSPWGEQFF. The CDR3, as DNA: TGTGCCAGCAGCATCTCCGGGACTAGCGGGAGTCCGTGGGGTGAGCAGTTCTTC. The complete variable domain, with remaining parts taken from reference TRBV11-1 and TRBJ2-1, reads EAEVAQSPRYKITEKSQAVAFWCDPISGHATLYWYRQILGQGPELLVQFQDESVVDDSQLPKDRFSAERLKGVDSTLKIQPAELGDSAMYLCASSISGTSGSPWGEQFFGPGTRLTVL.

This clonotype was seen many times. This sequence joins TRBV3-1 and TRBJ1-4; D unresolved. This CDR3 region has 15 residues. In germline, CDR1 is LGHDT, CDR2 YNNKEL (reference sequence). The V and J ends lost 2 bases and 11 bases respectively, with 18 bases between them. As DNA, the CDR3 is TGTGCCAGCAGCCAAATCAATTCGAGGCAGCATAAACTGTTTTTT. This sequence encodes CASSQINSRQHKLFF. Looking up the rest from reference TRBV3-1 and TRBJ1-4 gives the full variable domain: DTAVSQTPKYLVTQMGNDKSIKCEQNLGHDTMYWYKQDSKKFLKIMFSYNNKELIINETVPNRFSPKSPDKAHLNLHINSLELGDSAVYFCASSQINSRQHKLFFGSGTQLSVL.

This clonotype appeared many times. V usage is TRBV12-3 or TRBV12-4 and J usage is TRBJ2-5; TRBD2 is a possible D gene (6 bases). V lost 7 bases to trimming and J lost 4 bases, with 10 bases between them. CDR3 length equals 12 residues. CDR3 sequence reads: CASTPGGETQYF. DNA of the CDR3: TGTGCCAGCACCCCCGGGGGAGAGACCCAGTACTTC.

V gene TRBV20-1 combines with J gene TRBJ2-1, with 14 bases fitting TRBD2. The CDR3 covers 15 residues. V lost 2 bases to trimming and J lost 6 bases; unmatched junction nucleotides: 3. From germline, CDR1 is DFQATT and CDR2 SNEGSKA (reference sequence). CDR3 residues: CSARYGTSGSNEQFF. CDR3 DNA: TGCAGTGCTAGATATGGGACTAGCGGGAGCAATGAGCAGTTCTTC.

The chain employs TRBV6-2 or TRBV6-3 and TRBJ2-4, with TRBD2 matching over 8 bases. Trimming removed 2 bases from V and 5 bases from J; junction bases left unmatched: 11. CDR1 and CDR2 from the germline V gene are MNHEY and SVGEGT. The CDR3 has 17 amino acids. CDR3: CASSYRTSSARENIQYF. The CDR3 nucleotides are TGTGCCAGCAGTTACCGGACTAGCTCGGCACGAGAAAACATTCAGTACTTC.

This clonotype was detected many times. J is TRBJ2-7 and V is TRBV15; TRBD1 or TRBD2 may be the D gene (5 bases each). This CDR3 region has 14 residues. V was cut by 0 bases and J by 2 bases, with 8 bases left in between. In germline, CDR1 is LNHNV, CDR2 YYDKDF (reference sequence). In nucleotides, the CDR3 is TGTGCCACCAGCAGAGACCCGGGGCCCTACGAGCAGTACTTC. Residues: CATSRDPGPYEQYF.

The genes are TRBV7-8 and TRBJ2-2; a possible D gene is TRBD2 (6 bases). V shed 5 bases and J shed 6 bases, with 10 bases lying between them. CDR3 length: 13 residues. Germline CDR1 reads SGHVS; CDR2 reads FQNEAQ. The CDR3 DNA is TGTGCCAGCAGCCAATGGGGGGCCGGGGAGCTGTTTTTT. Translated: CASSQWGAGELFF.

This clonotype has only a few counts. The rearrangement uses TRBV12-3 or TRBV12-4 and TRBJ2-7, with 7 positions matching TRBD1. This CDR3 is built from 14 residues. V dropped 7 bases and J dropped 6; count of bases not matched to a gene: 12. CDR3 sequence: CASTLGGTSLEQYF. CDR3 bases: TGTGCCAGCACCCTAGGGGGCACCTCTCTCGAGCAGTACTTC.